Given below is one T cell receptor (beta chain) in context. Its antigen is not known. This entry is derived from a study of T cells expressing NK-cell markers. At the level of the study: Sorted CD3+CD56-NKG2C+, CD3+CD56+NKG2C- and CD3+CD56+NKG2C+ T cells were the source of the TCR beta repertoires.

UMIs were included in TCR beta cDNA generated by 5'RACE template switching. TCRdb re-called the 5' RACE reads and gives one entry per CDR3 protein, without DNA. This repertoire comprises a few hundred thousand distinct CDR3 sequences; its ten largest clones make up 5.2%. Findings and limits, study-wide: The share of CD8+ T cells held by dominant NKG2C+ clonotypes was about 1.0-7.5% in over 5 donors. These clonotypes additionally ranked first within the CD3+CD56-NKG2C+ fraction of several donors.

The source material was blood T cells: a sorted CD56 or NKG2C T cell subset, CD4+ or CD8+ T cells, or bulk PBMC T cells (not recorded which). The receptor was derived from a man aged 18-69 years in good health.

CDR3 in amino acids: CASQSSAMTGGGTEAFF. This sequence joins TRBV2 and TRBJ1-1; the D call of TRBD1 rests on TCRdb alone, since no DNA is present to check it. CDR1 and CDR2 (germline): SNHLY, FYNNEI. This CDR3 spans 17 amino acids.